Listed below are T cell receptor beta chains from one sample, sequenced in a study of blood T cell repertoires in COVID-19. Assay used: immunoSEQ multiplex PCR; TCRdb lists only in-frame clones, some missing. The table has around 46,000 clones, 87% seen once. Material for sequencing was peripheral blood. All receptors derive from a human donor in a cohort sampled during active COVID-19. CDR3s include the opening cysteine and the closing phenylalanine or tryptophan. D genes are given only for firm matches.

D: TRBD2
J: TRBJ2-3
V: TRBV24-1
DNA: TGTGCCACCGGAGCGGGAGGGCCTAAAACAGATACGCAGTATTTT
CDR3: CATGAGGPKTDTQYF

D: TRBD1
J: TRBJ1-2
V: TRBV7-6
DNA: TGTGCCAGCAGCTTACCGGGACAGGGGACGGACTACACCTTC
CDR3: CASSLPGQGTDYTF

D: -
J: TRBJ1-1
V: TRBV5-8
DNA: TGTGCCAGCAGCTTAACGGGGGTAGCTTTCTTT
CDR3: CASSLTGVAFF

D: TRBD2
J: TRBJ2-1
V: TRBV15
DNA: TGTGCCACCAGCAGATCGGACCGACTAGCAGGCAATGAGCAGTTCTTC
CDR3: CATSRSDRLAGNEQFF

D: TRBD2
J: TRBJ2-3
V: TRBV5-1
DNA: TGCGCCAGCAGCTTGGGACTAGCGGGGGTCTCAGATACGCAGTATTTT
CDR3: CASSLGLAGVSDTQYF

D: TRBD2
J: TRBJ2-2
V: TRBV11-2
DNA: TGTGCCAGCAGCTTAGGACCAGGACTAGGGTCCACCGGGGAGCTGTTTTTT
CDR3: CASSLGPGLGSTGELFF

D: -
J: TRBJ2-7
V: TRBV2
DNA: TGTGCCAGCAAGGCCTCCGGGTCTACCACCTACGAGCAGTACTTC
CDR3: CASKASGSTTYEQYF

D: -
J: TRBJ1-1
V: TRBV14
DNA: TGTGCCAGCAGCCAAACAGGGTGGGGAGCTGAAGCTTTCTTT
CDR3: CASSQTGWGAEAFF

D: -
J: TRBJ2-3
V: TRBV9
DNA: TGTGCCAGCAGCCTGAGGGACGGGGGAGACACAGATACGCAGTATTTT
CDR3: CASSLRDGGDTDTQYF

D: TRBD1
J: TRBJ2-7
V: TRBV2
DNA: TGTGCCAGCAGTGAACGGGACAGGGGATACTACGAGCAGTACTTC
CDR3: CASSERDRGYYEQYF

D: -
J: TRBJ2-1
V: TRBV27
DNA: TGTGCCAGCAGTACCGACAGGTACAATGAGCAGTTCTTC
CDR3: CASSTDRYNEQFF

D: -
J: TRBJ1-1
V: TRBV7-9
DNA: TGTGCCAGCAGCCTGGGGGGGGCTGAAGCTTTCTTT
CDR3: CASSLGGAEAFF

D: TRBD1
J: TRBJ2-5
V: TRBV7-3
DNA: TGTGCCAGCAGCTTAGGTGGGACAGGGAAGGAGACCCAGTACTTC
CDR3: CASSLGGTGKETQYF

D: TRBD1
J: TRBJ1-5
V: TRBV7-6
DNA: TGTGCCAGCAGCTCCGGGACAGGGAATGATCAGCCCCAGCATTTT
CDR3: CASSSGTGNDQPQHF

D: TRBD1
J: TRBJ1-2
V: TRBV5-4
DNA: TGTGCCATAGGACAGGGGGGTCACAACACCTTC
CDR3: CAIGQGGHNTF

D: TRBD2
J: TRBJ2-1
V: TRBV7-6
DNA: TGTGCCAGCAGCCGCTCCGGGAGGGCCGCAACTACTGAGCAGTTCTTC
CDR3: CASSRSGRAATTEQFF

D: TRBD2
J: TRBJ2-3
V: TRBV24-1
DNA: TGTGCCACCAGTCGGCGGGAGGCCCTACACACAGATACGCAGTATTTT
CDR3: CATSRREALHTDTQYF